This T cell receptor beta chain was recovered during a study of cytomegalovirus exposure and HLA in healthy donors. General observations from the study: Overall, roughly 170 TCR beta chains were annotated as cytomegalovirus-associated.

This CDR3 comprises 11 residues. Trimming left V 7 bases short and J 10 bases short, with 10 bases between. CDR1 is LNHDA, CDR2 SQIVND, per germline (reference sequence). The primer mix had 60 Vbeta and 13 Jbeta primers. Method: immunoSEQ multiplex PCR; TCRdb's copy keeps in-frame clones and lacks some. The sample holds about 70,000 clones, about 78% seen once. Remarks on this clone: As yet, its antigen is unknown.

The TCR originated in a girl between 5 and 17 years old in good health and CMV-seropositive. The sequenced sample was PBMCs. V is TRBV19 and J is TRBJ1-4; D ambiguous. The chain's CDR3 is CASTAVGKLFF. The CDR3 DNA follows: TGTGCCAGTACTGCGGTTGGAAAACTGTTTTTT.